The 21 T cell receptor beta chains given below trace back to one sample, sequenced in a study of shared clonotypes between healthy human individuals. Clones were sequenced by immunoSEQ multiplex PCR, and TCRdb holds only the in-frame ones, with some missing. The table lists roughly 1,000,000 clones, 75% to 80% of them singletons, with more than 0.45% in the top ten. The sequenced sample consisted of memory CD4+ T cells from PBMCs. Documented subset: CD45RA-negative fraction. Receptors originate from a young man in good health. Some clones in this sample may be carry-over from other donors' samples.

The chain combines TRBV30 with TRBJ2-3, with D maybe TRBD2 (6 bases). This CDR3 is built from 11 residues. CDR1 and CDR2 (germline): GTSNPN, SVGIG (reference sequence). Trimming stripped 1 base from V and 10 bases from J, with 9 bases between. In DNA, the CDR3 is TGTGCCTGGAGTGAGGGACTCGCGCAGTATTTT. Protein product: CAWSEGLAQYF.

This clone was found a few times. V usage is TRBV7-8 and J usage is TRBJ1-3; D is possibly TRBD1 (5 bases). V lost 6 bases and J lost 4, with 16 bases in between. The CDR3 loop spans 15 amino acids. The V gene's germline CDR1 is SGHVS and CDR2 FQNEAQ. The CDR3 sequence is CASSPGGGNGNTIYF. The DNA of the CDR3 is TGTGCCAGCAGTCCTGGTGGGGGGAACGGAAACACCATATATTTT.

The gene calls are TRBV19 and TRBJ1-5; possibly TRBD1 for D (6 bases). The CDR3 extends over 15 amino acids. The germline V and J ends were trimmed by 6 bases and 3 bases, with 15 bases remaining between them. The germline V gene has CDR1 LNHDA and CDR2 SQIVND (reference sequence). DNA of the CDR3: TGTGCCAGTAGCCCGGAGACAGGCTTCAATCAGCCCCAGCATTTT. This gives the protein CASSPETGFNQPQHF.

Comments on this clone: Other DNA sequences in the same sample also yield this CDR3. The gene calls are TRBV19 and TRBJ1-5; 8 nucleotides align to TRBD1. The CDR3 sequence is 15 residues long. Germline CDR1 LNHDA, CDR2 SQIVND (reference sequence). The junction had 1 base not matched to a gene; V was cut back by 3 bases and J by 0 bases. The CDR3 spells CASSIGQGSNQPQHF. As DNA, the CDR3 is TGTGCCAGTAGTATCGGACAGGGTAGCAATCAGCCCCAGCATTTT.

This chain uses TRBV7-9 with TRBJ1-1; D gene ambiguous. Trimming pared 1 base from V and 6 bases from J, leaving 9 bases between. CDR3 length equals 13 residues. Looked up from germline, CDR1 is SEHNR and CDR2 is FQNEAQ (reference sequence). The CDR3 sequence: CASSLGGVSEAFF. Written as DNA, the CDR3 is TGTGCCAGCAGCTTAGGTGGTGTCTCTGAAGCTTTCTTT.

V gene TRBV9 combines with J gene TRBJ2-1; TRBD2 agrees at 8 bases. This CDR3 is 15 amino acids long. Germline lookup yields CDR1 SGDLS and CDR2 YYNGEE. V shed 0 bases and J 6 bases; nucleotides not matched to a gene: 5. The CDR3 here is CASSVGSGTLNEQFF. The CDR3 nucleotides are TGTGCCAGCAGCGTAGGTAGCGGGACCCTCAATGAGCAGTTCTTC.

As for this clone: Given a much more abundant clone one base away, this may be a read error. Other DNA variants within this sample encode the same CDR3. The rearrangement joins TRBV5-6 to TRBJ2-3, with D unclear. V lost 4 bases and J 3 bases, leaving 3 bases between the germline ends. The CDR3 sequence is 11 residues long. The germline V gene encodes CDR1 SGHDT and CDR2 YYEEEE. CDR3 amino acids: CASSATDTQYF. The DNA for the CDR3 is TGTGCCAGCAGCGCTACAGATACGCAGTATTTT.

This CDR3 is CATKDGPMNTEAFF. The DNA for the CDR3 is TGTGCCACCAAGGACGGACCTATGAACACTGAAGCTTTCTTT. The V and J genes are TRBV15 and TRBJ1-1, with D unresolved. The CDR3 extends over 14 amino acids. Between the trimmed V and J ends, which lost 7 bases and 0 bases, there was a span of 12 bases. Germline V lookup: CDR1 LNHNV, CDR2 YYDKDF (reference sequence).

This chain joins TRBV7-6 and TRBJ1-5, with D perhaps TRBD1 (5 bases). The CDR3 runs to 13 residues. Trimming pared 6 bases from V and 2 bases from J, leaving 8 bases between. Germline values: CDR1 SGHVS, CDR2 FNYEAQ. The CDR3: CASSGGGNQPQHF. The CDR3 nucleotides are TGTGCCAGCAGTGGGGGTGGCAATCAGCCCCAGCATTTT.

This CDR3 reads CASSPGTSAYGYTF. In DNA, the CDR3 is TGTGCCAGCTCACCGGGGACGTCGGCCTATGGCTACACCTTC. J is TRBJ1-2 and V is TRBV18, with D maybe TRBD1 (5 bases). CDR1 is KGHSH, CDR2 LQKENI, per germline. The CDR3 runs 14 residues. Trimming cost V 3 bases and J 4 bases, with 12 bases left between them.

The chain links TRBV7-2 to TRBJ1-2; the D is unclear. V lost 2 bases, J lost 2 bases, and 9 bases lay in between. The CDR3 consists of 14 residues. Germline V CDR1 and CDR2: SGHTA, FQGNSA. Here the CDR3 DNA reads TGTGCCAGCAGCTTACCACAGATCAACTATGGCTACACCTTC. This translates into CASSLPQINYGYTF.

The V call is TRBV7-8, the J call TRBJ2-2; 11 nucleotides align to TRBD2. The CDR3 has 17 residues. J gave up 7 bases and V 0 bases, and 7 bases lay outside the gene matches. The germline gives CDR1 SGHVS, CDR2 FQNEAQ. The CDR3 bases are TGTGCCAGCAGCTTAGCGCGGGCTAGCGGGAGGTTCGGGGAGCTGTTTTTT. It specifies CASSLARASGRFGELFF.

The chain is built from TRBV10-2 and TRBJ2-3; maybe TRBD1 (5 bases). The CDR3 consists of 16 residues. Germline-derived CDR1 and CDR2 are WSHSY and SAAADI. The V and J ends lost 3 bases and 1 base respectively, with 14 bases between them. CDR3 coding DNA: TGCGCCAGCAGTGATTTGGGGCGGAGACGCACAGATACGCAGTATTTT. Protein: CASSDLGRRRTDTQYF.

The chain joins TRBV7-2 to TRBJ2-1; 9 bases map to TRBD1. CDR1 is SGHTA, CDR2 FQGNSA, per germline. With V trimmed by 5 bases and J by 5 bases, 7 bases remained unmatched. CDR3 length: 15 amino acids. CDR3 in DNA: TGTGCCAGCAGCCCCGGGACAGGGAAACACAATGAGCAGTTCTTC. Protein: CASSPGTGKHNEQFF.

The rearrangement joins TRBV11-2 to TRBJ1-6, with 8 positions matching TRBD1. CDR3 length: 16 residues. The germline V gene has CDR1 SGHAT and CDR2 FQNNGV. With V trimmed by 7 bases and J by 0 bases, 5 bases remained unmatched. CDR3 in amino acids: CASTFTGGSYNSPLHF. Here the CDR3 DNA reads TGTGCCAGCACCTTCACAGGGGGCTCCTATAATTCACCCCTCCACTTT.

Concerning this clone: Other nucleotide sequences from this sample produce the same CDR3. The rearrangement joins TRBV6-1 to TRBJ1-2, with D possibly being TRBD1 (6 bases). The V and J ends lost 1 base and 5 bases respectively, with 8 bases between them. CDR1 MNHNS and CDR2 SASEGT come from the germline V gene. This CDR3 has 13 residues. CDR3 residues: CASSEGGGYGYTF. The DNA for the CDR3 is TGTGCCAGCAGTGAAGGAGGGGGGTATGGCTACACCTTC.

The rearrangement links TRBV6-1 to TRBJ1-3; D call uncertain. Germline-derived CDR1 and CDR2 are MNHNS and SASEGT. The V end was cut by 6 bases, the J end by 5 bases, with 11 bases between. The CDR3 has 13 amino acids. CDR3 residues: CASRGDGRNTIYF. The DNA for the CDR3 is TGTGCCAGCAGGGGTGACGGGAGAAACACCATATATTTT.

This sequence joins TRBV6-5 and TRBJ1-2, with D maybe TRBD1 (5 bases). This CDR3 is built from 11 residues. Per germline, CDR1 MNHEY and CDR2 SVGAGI. V was cut by 8 bases and J by 6 bases, with 10 bases left in between. The CDR3 DNA sequence: TGTGCCAGCCACGGGGGGGATGGCTACACCTTC. It specifies CASHGGDGYTF.

The CDR3 DNA reads TGTGCCAGCAGAAAGATTACAACTAATGAAAAACTGTTTTTT. It specifies CASRKITTNEKLFF. The chain recombines TRBV7-9 with TRBJ1-4; no firm D call. Germline loops: CDR1 SEHNR, CDR2 FQNEAQ (reference sequence). V was shortened by 6 bases and J by 0 bases, with 8 bases between the two germline ends. The CDR3 consists of 14 residues.

The rearrangement links TRBV4-2 to TRBJ2-7; 10 bases agree with TRBD1. This CDR3 is built from 14 residues. The V gene's germline CDR1 is LGHNA and CDR2 YNFKEQ. Trimming at V came to 4 bases and at J to 4 bases, leaving 4 bases not matched to a gene. CDR3 nucleotide sequence: TGTGCCAGCAGCCTGACAGGGGGCGTTTACGAGCAGTACTTC. It is translated as CASSLTGGVYEQYF.

This clone was recorded many times. This specimen includes other DNA sequences encoding the same CDR3. As DNA, the CDR3 is TGTGCCAGCAGCTTGGGGTCTGATAGACGCTCTGGGGCCAACGTCCTGACTTTC. As protein: CASSLGSDRRSGANVLTF. The chain has TRBV5-6 and TRBJ2-6; no definite D call. Trimming removed 0 bases at V and 0 bases at J, with 13 bases between. The CDR3 contains 18 residues. CDR1 is SGHDT, CDR2 YYEEEE, per germline.